The entry below gives a single TCR beta chain sequence along with its context. Its antigen is not identified. CDR1 is LGHNA, CDR2 YNFKEQ, per germline. The CDR3 has 15 amino acids. V shed 4 bases and J shed 5 bases, with 14 bases lying between them. This entry comes from a study of cytomegalovirus exposure and HLA in healthy donors. PCR was performed using 60 Vbeta and 13 Jbeta primers. Some clones are missing from TCRdb's copy, which holds only in-frame ones; the method was immunoSEQ multiplex PCR. The sample's table shows approximately 100,000 clones. General study points: A link between a missense DCLRE1C variant and TCR beta V- and J-gene trimming emerged from a later analysis. Most of the CMV-associated TCR beta chains (in a later analysis) appeared to be HLA-restricted. For most TCR beta V segments, an earlier analysis put the productive rate at about 87% or about 30% of the time. Listed as cytomegalovirus-associated were more than 150 TCR beta chains.

The sequence came from a man aged 50-60 years in good health and CMV-seronegative. V is TRBV4-2 and J is TRBJ2-2; tentative D call: TRBD1 (5 bases). Sequenced: PBMCs. CDR3: CASSPPGIDTGELFF. The CDR3 nucleotides read TGTGCCAGCAGCCCCCCAGGGATAGATACCGGGGAGCTGTTTTTT.